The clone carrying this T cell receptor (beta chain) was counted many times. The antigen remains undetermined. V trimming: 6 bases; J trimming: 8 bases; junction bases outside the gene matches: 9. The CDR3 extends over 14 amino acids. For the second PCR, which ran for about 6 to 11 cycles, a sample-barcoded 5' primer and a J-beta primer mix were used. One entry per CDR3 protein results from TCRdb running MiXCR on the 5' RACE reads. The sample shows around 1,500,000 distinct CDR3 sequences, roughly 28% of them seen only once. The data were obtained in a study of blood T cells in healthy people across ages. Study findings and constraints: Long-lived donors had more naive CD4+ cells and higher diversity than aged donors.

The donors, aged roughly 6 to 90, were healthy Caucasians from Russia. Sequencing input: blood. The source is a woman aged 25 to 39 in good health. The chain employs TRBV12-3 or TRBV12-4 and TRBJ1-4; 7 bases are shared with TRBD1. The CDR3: CASSPDRVQEKLFF. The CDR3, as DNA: TGTGCCAGCAGCCCCGACAGGGTCCAGGAAAAACTGTTTTTT.